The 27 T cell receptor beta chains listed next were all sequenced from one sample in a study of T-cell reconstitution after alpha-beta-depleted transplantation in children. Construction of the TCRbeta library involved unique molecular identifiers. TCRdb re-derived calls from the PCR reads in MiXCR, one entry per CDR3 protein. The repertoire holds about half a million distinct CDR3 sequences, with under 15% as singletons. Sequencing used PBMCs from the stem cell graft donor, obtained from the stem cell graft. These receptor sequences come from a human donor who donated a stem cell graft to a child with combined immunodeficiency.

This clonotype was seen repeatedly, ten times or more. For the CDR3, the DNA is TGTGCCAGCAGCTTACCCAGGACTAGCGGGGGGGTGAAGAATGAGCAGTTCTTC. Translation gives CASSLPRTSGGVKNEQFF. The V gene is TRBV11-3, the J gene TRBJ2-1, with 15 bases aligning to TRBD2. The germline V gene encodes CDR1 SGHNT and CDR2 YENEEA. Trimming removed 2 bases from V and 7 bases from J; junction bases left unmatched: 9. The CDR3 consists of 18 residues.

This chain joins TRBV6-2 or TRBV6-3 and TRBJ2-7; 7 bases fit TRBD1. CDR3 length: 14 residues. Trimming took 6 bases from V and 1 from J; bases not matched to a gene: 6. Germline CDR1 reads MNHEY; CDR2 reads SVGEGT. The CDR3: CASRPTGPSYEQYF. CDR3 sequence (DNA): TGTGCCAGCAGACCGACAGGGCCGTCCTACGAGCAGTACTTC.

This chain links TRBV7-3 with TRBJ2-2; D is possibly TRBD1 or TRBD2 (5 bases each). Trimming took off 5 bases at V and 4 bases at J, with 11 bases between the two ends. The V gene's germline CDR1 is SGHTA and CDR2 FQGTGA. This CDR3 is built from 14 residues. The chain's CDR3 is CASSPGGTTGELFF. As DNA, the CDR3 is TGTGCCAGCAGCCCCGGTGGGACCACCGGGGAGCTGTTTTTT.

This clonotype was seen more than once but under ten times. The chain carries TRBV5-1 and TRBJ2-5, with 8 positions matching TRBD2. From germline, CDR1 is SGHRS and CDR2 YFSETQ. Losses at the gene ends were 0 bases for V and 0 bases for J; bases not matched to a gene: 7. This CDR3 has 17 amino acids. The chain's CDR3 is CASSLVSGSGDQETQYF. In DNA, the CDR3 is TGCGCCAGCAGCTTGGTGTCGGGTAGCGGGGACCAAGAGACCCAGTACTTC.

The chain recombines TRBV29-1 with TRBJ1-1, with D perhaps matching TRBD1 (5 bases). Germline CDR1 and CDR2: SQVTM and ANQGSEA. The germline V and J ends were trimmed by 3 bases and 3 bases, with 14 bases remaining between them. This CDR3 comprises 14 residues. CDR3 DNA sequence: TGCAGCGTTGAGTCTATGGGGCGGTACACTGAAGCTTTCTTT. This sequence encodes CSVESMGRYTEAFF.

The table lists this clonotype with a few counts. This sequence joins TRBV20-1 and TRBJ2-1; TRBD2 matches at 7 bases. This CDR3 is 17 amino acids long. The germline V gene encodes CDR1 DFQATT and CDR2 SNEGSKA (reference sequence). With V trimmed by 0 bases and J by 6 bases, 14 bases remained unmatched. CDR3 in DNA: TGCAGTGCTAGAGATGAGGGAGGGCCCCCGAGATTCAATGAGCAGTTCTTC. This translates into CSARDEGGPPRFNEQFF.

Here the CDR3 reads CASSFRQGLSGANVLTF. CDR3 nucleotides: TGTGCCAGCAGTTTCCGACAGGGCCTCTCTGGGGCCAACGTCCTGACTTTC. The J gene is TRBJ2-6, the V gene TRBV6-2 or TRBV6-3, with TRBD1 identical over 7 bases. The CDR3 loop spans 17 amino acids. V gave up 4 bases and J gave up 0 bases; unmatched junction bases: 6. CDR1 and CDR2 from the germline V gene are MNHEY and SVGEGT.

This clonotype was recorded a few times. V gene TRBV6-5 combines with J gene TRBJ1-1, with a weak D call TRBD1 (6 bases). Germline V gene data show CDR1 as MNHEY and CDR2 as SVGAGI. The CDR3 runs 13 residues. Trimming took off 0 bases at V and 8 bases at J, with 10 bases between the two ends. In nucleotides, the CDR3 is TGTGCCAGCAGTTACTCGGAGACAGGCGAAGCTTTCTTT. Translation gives CASSYSETGEAFF.

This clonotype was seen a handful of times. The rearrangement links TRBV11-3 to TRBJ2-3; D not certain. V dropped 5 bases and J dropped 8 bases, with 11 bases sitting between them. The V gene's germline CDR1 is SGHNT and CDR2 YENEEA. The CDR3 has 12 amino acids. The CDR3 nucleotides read TGTGCCAGCAGCGCTATCATCGGTACGCAGTATTTT. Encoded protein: CASSAIIGTQYF.

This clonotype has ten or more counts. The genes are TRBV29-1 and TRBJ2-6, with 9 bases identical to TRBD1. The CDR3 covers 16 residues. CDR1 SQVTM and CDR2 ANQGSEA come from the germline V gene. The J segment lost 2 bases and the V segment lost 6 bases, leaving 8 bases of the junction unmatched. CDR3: CSVGTGGETGANVLTF. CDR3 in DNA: TGCAGCGTCGGAACAGGGGGCGAGACTGGGGCCAACGTCCTGACTTTC.

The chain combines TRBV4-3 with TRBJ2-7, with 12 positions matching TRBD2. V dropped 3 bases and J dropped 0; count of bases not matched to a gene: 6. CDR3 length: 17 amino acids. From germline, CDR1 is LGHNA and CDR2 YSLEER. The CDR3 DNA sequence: TGCGCCAGCAGCCAGGACCAGACTAGCGGGAGCTCCTACGAGCAGTACTTC. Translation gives CASSQDQTSGSSYEQYF.

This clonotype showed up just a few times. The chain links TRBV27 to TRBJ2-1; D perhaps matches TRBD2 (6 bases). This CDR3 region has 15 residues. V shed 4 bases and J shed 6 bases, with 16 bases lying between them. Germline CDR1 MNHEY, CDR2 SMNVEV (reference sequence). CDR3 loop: CASSSPTWRGNEQFF. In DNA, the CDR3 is TGTGCCAGCAGTTCCCCCACGTGGAGGGGCAATGAGCAGTTCTTC.

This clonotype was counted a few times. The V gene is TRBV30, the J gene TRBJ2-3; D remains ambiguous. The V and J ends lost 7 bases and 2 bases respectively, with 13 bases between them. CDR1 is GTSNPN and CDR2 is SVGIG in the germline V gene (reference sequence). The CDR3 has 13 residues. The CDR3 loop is CAFRVVPTDTQYF. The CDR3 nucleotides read TGTGCCTTCCGAGTAGTACCCACAGATACGCAGTATTTT.

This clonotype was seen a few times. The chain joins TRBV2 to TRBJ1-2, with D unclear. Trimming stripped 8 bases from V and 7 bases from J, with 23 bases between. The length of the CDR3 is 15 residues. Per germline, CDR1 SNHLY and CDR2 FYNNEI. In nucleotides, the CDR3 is TGTGCCAGCCCAGGACCACTGGACGAACTGGTTGGCTACACCTTC. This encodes CASPGPLDELVGYTF.

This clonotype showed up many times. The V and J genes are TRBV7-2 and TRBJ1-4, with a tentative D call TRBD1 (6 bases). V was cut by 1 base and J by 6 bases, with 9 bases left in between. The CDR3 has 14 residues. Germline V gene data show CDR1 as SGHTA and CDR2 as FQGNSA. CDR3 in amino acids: CASSLVAGDEKLFF. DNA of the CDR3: TGTGCCAGCAGCTTAGTCGCAGGGGATGAAAAACTGTTTTTT. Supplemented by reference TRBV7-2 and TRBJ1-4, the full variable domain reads GAGVSQSPSNKVTEKGKDVELRCDPISGHTALYWYRQSLGQGLEFLIYFQGNSAPDKSGLPSDRFSAERTGGSVSTLTIQRTQQEDSAVYLCASSLVAGDEKLFFGSGTQLSVL.

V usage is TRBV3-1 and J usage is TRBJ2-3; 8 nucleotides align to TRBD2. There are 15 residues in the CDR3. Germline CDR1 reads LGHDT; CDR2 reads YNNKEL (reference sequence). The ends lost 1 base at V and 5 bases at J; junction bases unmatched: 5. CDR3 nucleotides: TGTGCCAGCAGCCAAGGGACTAGCCCCGGAGATACGCAGTATTTT. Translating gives CASSQGTSPGDTQYF.

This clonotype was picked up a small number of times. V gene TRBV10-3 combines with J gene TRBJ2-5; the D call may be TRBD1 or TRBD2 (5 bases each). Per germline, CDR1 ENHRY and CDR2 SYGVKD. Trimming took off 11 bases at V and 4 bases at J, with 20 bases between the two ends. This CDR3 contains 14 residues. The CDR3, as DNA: TGTGCCGTGGCCGGGACCTTCGGCCCAGAGACCCAGTACTTC. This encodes CAVAGTFGPETQYF.

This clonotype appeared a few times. The CDR3 is CASSFGVGDYGYTF. DNA for the CDR3: TGTGCCAGCAGTTTTGGGGTAGGGGACTATGGCTACACCTTC. This sequence joins TRBV12-3 or TRBV12-4 and TRBJ1-2; D might be TRBD1 (5 bases). The CDR3 runs to 14 residues. Trimming stripped 3 bases from V and 3 bases from J, with 11 bases between.

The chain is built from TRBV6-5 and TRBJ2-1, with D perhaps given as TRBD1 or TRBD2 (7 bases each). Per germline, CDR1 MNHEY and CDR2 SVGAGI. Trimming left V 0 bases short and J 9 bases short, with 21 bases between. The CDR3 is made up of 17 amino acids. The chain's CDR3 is CASSYSAYQGGKSEQFF. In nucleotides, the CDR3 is TGTGCCAGCAGTTACTCCGCCTACCAGGGGGGGAAAAGTGAGCAGTTCTTC.

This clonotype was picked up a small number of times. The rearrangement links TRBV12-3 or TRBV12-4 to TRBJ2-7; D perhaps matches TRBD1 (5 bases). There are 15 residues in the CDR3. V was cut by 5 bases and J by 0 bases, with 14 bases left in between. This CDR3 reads CASSRYKTVSYEQYF. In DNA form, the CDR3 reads TGTGCCAGCAGTCGCTATAAGACAGTCTCCTACGAGCAGTACTTC.

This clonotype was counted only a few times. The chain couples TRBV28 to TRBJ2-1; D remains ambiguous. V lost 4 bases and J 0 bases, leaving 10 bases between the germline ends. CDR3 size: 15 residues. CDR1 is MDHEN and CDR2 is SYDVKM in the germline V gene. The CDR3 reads CASSWGFSSYNEQFF. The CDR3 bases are TGTGCCAGCAGTTGGGGATTCAGCTCCTACAATGAGCAGTTCTTC. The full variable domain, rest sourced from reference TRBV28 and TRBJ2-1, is DVKVTQSSRYLVKRTGEKVFLECVQDMDHENMFWYRQDPGLGLRLIYFSYDVKMKEKGDIPEGYSVSREKKERFSLILESASTNQTSMYLCASSWGFSSYNEQFFGPGTRLTVL.

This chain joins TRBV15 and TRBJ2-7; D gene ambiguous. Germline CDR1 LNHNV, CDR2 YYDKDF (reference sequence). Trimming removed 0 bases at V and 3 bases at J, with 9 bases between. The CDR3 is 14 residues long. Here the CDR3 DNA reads TGTGCCACCAGCAGAGACCCTGGGGACTACGAGCAGTACTTC. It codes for CATSRDPGDYEQYF.

In DNA form, the CDR3 reads TGCGCCAGCAGCTGGGGCGGGAGTATCGCCTACGAGCAGTACTTC. Its protein is CASSWGGSIAYEQYF. The rearrangement links TRBV5-1 to TRBJ2-7; 7 nucleotides align to TRBD2. The CDR3 spans 15 residues. The germline V gene has CDR1 SGHRS and CDR2 YFSETQ. With V trimmed by 3 bases and J by 2 bases, 8 bases remained unmatched.

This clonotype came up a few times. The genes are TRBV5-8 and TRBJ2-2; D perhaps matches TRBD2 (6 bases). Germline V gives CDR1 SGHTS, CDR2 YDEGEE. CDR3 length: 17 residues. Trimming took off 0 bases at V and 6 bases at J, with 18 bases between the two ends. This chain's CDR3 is CASSLAGTPFSAGELFF. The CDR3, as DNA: TGTGCCAGCAGCTTGGCCGGGACTCCTTTTTCCGCCGGGGAGCTGTTTTTT.

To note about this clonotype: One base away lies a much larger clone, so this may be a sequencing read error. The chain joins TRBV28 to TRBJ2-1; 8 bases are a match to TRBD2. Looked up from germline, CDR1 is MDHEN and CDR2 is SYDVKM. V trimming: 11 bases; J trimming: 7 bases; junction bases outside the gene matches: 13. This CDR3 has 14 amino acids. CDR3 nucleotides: TGTGCCGGTTGGAGCCGGGGGGGTAAGAATGAGCAGTTCTTC. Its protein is CAGWSRGGKNEQFF. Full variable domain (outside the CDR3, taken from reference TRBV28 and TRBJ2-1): DVKVTQSSRYLVKRTGEKVFLECVQDMDHENMFWYRQDPGLGLRLIYFSYDVKMKEKGDIPEGYSVSREKKERFSLILESASTNQTSMYLCAGWSRGGKNEQFFGPGTRLTVL.

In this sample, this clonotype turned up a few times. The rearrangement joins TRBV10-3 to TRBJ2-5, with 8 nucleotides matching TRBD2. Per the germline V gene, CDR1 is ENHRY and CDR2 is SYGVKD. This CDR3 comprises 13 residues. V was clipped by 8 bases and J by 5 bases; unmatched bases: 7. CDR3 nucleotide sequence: TGTGCCATCTCAGCGGGAGTCAGGGAGACCCAGTACTTC. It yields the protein CAISAGVRETQYF.

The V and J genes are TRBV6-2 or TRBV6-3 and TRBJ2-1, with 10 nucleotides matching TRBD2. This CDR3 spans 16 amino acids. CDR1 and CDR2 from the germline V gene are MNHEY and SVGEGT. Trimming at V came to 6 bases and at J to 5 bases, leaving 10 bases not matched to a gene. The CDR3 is CASSPNLAGDHNEQFF. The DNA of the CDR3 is TGTGCCAGCAGCCCCAACCTAGCGGGGGACCACAATGAGCAGTTCTTC.